This T cell receptor (beta chain) was captured in a study of T-cell reconstitution after alpha-beta-depleted transplantation in children. The authors prepared the TCRbeta library with unique molecular identifiers. In TCRdb, the PCR reads were re-called with MiXCR into one record per CDR3 protein. Of about 470,000 distinct CDR3 sequences in the sample, about 40% were seen once. The CDR3 is 19 residues long. CDR1 is SGHAT and CDR2 is FQNNGV in the germline V gene. V was pared by 2 bases and J by 4 bases, with 25 bases between. Notes on the study in general: TCRbeta diversity was high at day 60 in some patients (a result of surviving recipient T cells and thymic progenitors). Alpha-beta T cells present about two months after transplant were reported to originate from several hundred expanded graft clones. One year after transplant, T-cell counts and diversity came mostly from newly produced T cells.

This clonotype was picked up a small number of times. Its antigen remains unidentified. The sequences come from PBMCs, collected before TCRalphabeta/CD19-depleted stem cell transplant. The chain uses TRBV11-2 and TRBJ2-3, with D perhaps matching TRBD1 or TRBD2 (6 bases each). This sequence originates from a girl under 10 years old with aplastic anemia, due to receive a stem cell transplant. The CDR3 protein is CASSLFRRGGMIWADTQYF. CDR3 coding DNA: TGTGCCAGCAGCTTATTCCGCAGGGGAGGCATGATTTGGGCAGATACGCAGTATTTT.